The source of this TCR beta chain is a study of response to subunit inactivated influenza vaccine. The germline V gene has CDR1 SGHRS and CDR2 YFSETQ. The CDR3 runs 17 residues. V was trimmed by 0 bases and J by 3 bases, leaving 19 bases between them. This clonotype was observed many times. Its specificity is not known. TCRdb itself ran the RT-PCR reads through MiXCR, one entry per CDR3 protein. The profile shows more than 150,000 distinct CDR3 sequences, about a tenth of them singletons. Study findings and constraints: Each seasonal influenza vaccination recruits few new T cells, the authors suggested.

The input for sequencing was non-naive T cells sorted from PBMCs, taken on the day of vaccination. The source is a man aged 45-65 years who received an inactivated influenza vaccine. The J gene is TRBJ2-7, the V gene TRBV5-1; D is possibly TRBD1 (6 bases). CDR3 sequence (DNA): TGCGCCAGCAGCTTGGACCGGGACACCCTAACTCGCTACGAGCAGTACTTC. Residues: CASSLDRDTLTRYEQYF.